These 9 T cell receptor beta chains were all obtained from the same sample, sequenced in a study of cytomegalovirus exposure and HLA in healthy donors. It was with 60 Vbeta and 13 Jbeta primers that the PCR ran. TCRdb's table, derived via immunoSEQ multiplex PCR, lists solely in-frame clones and lacks some. The table records roughly 87,000 clones, about 81% of them present only once. The source material was PBMCs. These TCRs come from a man aged 60 to 69 in good health and CMV-seronegative.

This sequence joins TRBV7-9 and TRBJ1-2; D is undetermined. CDR1 is SEHNR and CDR2 is FQNEAQ in the germline V gene (reference sequence). The CDR3 spans 15 residues. Trimming pared 4 bases from V and 0 bases from J, leaving 12 bases between. The CDR3 here is CASSSAVRANYGYTF. The CDR3 coding sequence is TGTGCCAGCAGCTCCGCGGTCCGAGCTAACTATGGCTACACCTTC.

This chain connects TRBV19 to TRBJ2-1; D might be TRBD2 (6 bases). There are 15 residues in the CDR3. Germline V gene sequence: CDR1 LNHDA, CDR2 SQIVND (reference sequence). Deletions cut 7 bases from V and 10 bases from J, with 23 bases between. CDR3 protein: CASKERGGIWSEQFF. Written as DNA, the CDR3 is TGTGCCAGTAAAGAACGGGGAGGAATATGGAGCGAGCAGTTCTTC.

V usage is TRBV15 and J usage is TRBJ2-7, with D perhaps TRBD1 (5 bases). With 0 bases removed from V and 6 bases from J, the gap between germline ends came to 12 bases. From germline, CDR1 is LNHNV and CDR2 YYDKDF (reference sequence). The CDR3 contains 14 residues. The CDR3 sequence is CATSRDRLGREQYF. CDR3 sequence (DNA): TGTGCCACCAGCAGAGATCGCCTGGGGCGCGAGCAGTACTTC.

This sequence joins TRBV30 and TRBJ1-5; weak D call: TRBD1 (5 bases). The CDR3 consists of 15 residues. CDR1 and CDR2 from the germline V gene are GTSNPN and SVGIG (reference sequence). V was cut by 2 bases and J by 2 bases, with 13 bases left in between. In DNA form, the CDR3 reads TGTGCCTGGAGTCCCTGGGCAGGGCGCAATCAGCCCCAGCATTTT. Translated, it gives CAWSPWAGRNQPQHF.

This chain links TRBV7-3 with TRBJ1-1; no reliable D call. V was trimmed by 1 base and J by 0 bases, leaving 9 bases between them. Per the germline V gene, CDR1 is SGHTA and CDR2 is FQGTGA. The CDR3 consists of 15 residues. The CDR3 nucleotides are TGTGCCAGCAGCTTAAGTGCGGGCCTGAACACTGAAGCTTTCTTT. This sequence encodes CASSLSAGLNTEAFF.

V usage is TRBV7-3 and J usage is TRBJ2-3; 7 nucleotides agree with TRBD2. This CDR3 is 13 amino acids long. Trimming removed 6 bases from V and 5 bases from J; junction bases left unmatched: 5. Germline values: CDR1 SGHTA, CDR2 FQGTGA. CDR3 loop: CASRGGGEDTQYF. CDR3 nucleotide sequence: TGTGCCAGCAGGGGCGGGGGTGAAGATACGCAGTATTTT.

This sequence joins TRBV18 and TRBJ1-1, with D possibly TRBD1 on 6 matching bases. This CDR3 has 14 amino acids. Trimming took 5 bases from V and 0 from J, leaving 10 bases between them. In germline, CDR1 is KGHSH, CDR2 LQKENI. CDR3 DNA: TGTGCCAGCTCAGGACAGCAGATGAACACTGAAGCTTTCTTT. It yields the protein CASSGQQMNTEAFF.

The V and J genes are TRBV7-9 and TRBJ2-7; maybe TRBD1 (6 bases). V gave up 5 bases and J gave up 7 bases, with 21 bases separating them. The CDR3 spans 15 residues. Germline CDR1 is SEHNR and CDR2 is FQNEAQ (reference sequence). CDR3 region: CASSPRRGKTEEQYF. CDR3 nucleotide sequence: TGTGCCAGCAGCCCCAGAAGGGGGAAGACTGAAGAGCAGTACTTC.

The CDR3 coding sequence is TGTGCCAGCAGTGACGTTGGGCGCACTGAAGCTTTCTTT. Protein product: CASSDVGRTEAFF. This chain connects TRBV2 to TRBJ1-1; D not resolved. V lost 3 bases and J lost 4, with 9 bases in between. Germline assignment: CDR1 SNHLY and CDR2 FYNNEI. There are 13 residues in the CDR3. The full variable domain, rest sourced from reference TRBV2 and TRBJ1-1, is EPEVTQTPSHQVTQMGQEVILRCVPISNHLYFYWYRQILGQKVEFLVSFYNNEISEKSEIFDDQFSVERPDGSNFTLKIRSTKLEDSAMYFCASSDVGRTEAFFGQGTRLTVV.